Listed here is a single T cell receptor (beta chain). The CDR3 has 18 residues. J gave up 5 bases and V 0 bases, and 11 bases lay outside the gene matches. Germline V lookup: CDR1 SGHNT, CDR2 YYREEE (reference sequence). The data originate from a study of graft-versus-host responses after intestinal transplantation. TCRdb's copy holds only in-frame clones and misses some; the assay was immunoSEQ multiplex PCR. The sample has over 75,000 clones; 86% are singletons. This receptor was taken from a human patient who received an intestinal transplant, so some T cells may come from the graft donor. This chain connects TRBV5-4 to TRBJ2-5; 12 nucleotides match TRBD1. The sequencing here drew on PBMCs, taken 255 days after intestinal transplant. The CDR3 sequence: CASSLGEGQGASRETQYF. The CDR3 DNA follows: TGTGCCAGCAGCTTGGGGGAGGGACAGGGGGCTTCTCGGGAGACCCAGTACTTC.